This T cell receptor (beta chain) was retrieved from a study of blood T cell repertoires in COVID-19. The V end lost 3 bases, the J end lost 5 bases, and 10 bases lay between the germline ends. Germline loops: CDR1 LNHDA, CDR2 SQIVND (reference sequence). The CDR3 has 13 amino acids. Sequencing used immunoSEQ multiplex PCR; TCRdb keeps in-frame clones, though not all of them. This sample yields some 180,000 clones, of which about 90% are seen a single time; approximately 0.62% belongs to the top ten. Sequenced material: peripheral blood. V and J are TRBV19 and TRBJ2-5; D is uncertain. This TCR came from a man over 45 with acute or convalescent COVID-19. The CDR3 loop reads CASSIQSAETQYF. The CDR3 DNA follows: TGTGCCAGTAGTATCCAATCCGCGGAGACCCAGTACTTC.